The 28 T cell receptor beta chains below were found in one sample sequenced in a study of Ad26.COV2.S vaccination and SARS-CoV-2 variants. Clones were sequenced by immunoSEQ multiplex PCR, and TCRdb holds only the in-frame ones, with some missing. The sample has 100,000 or so clones; around 80% are singletons. The specimen was peripheral blood, collected after recovery from COVID-19. Source of these receptors: a human donor who had recovered from COVID-19.

The chain has TRBV9 and TRBJ2-2, with 7 bases fitting TRBD2. Germline V gives CDR1 SGDLS, CDR2 YYNGEE. The CDR3 extends over 14 amino acids. With V trimmed by 7 bases and J by 3 bases, 6 bases remained unmatched. This CDR3 is CASGRLADTGELFF. In DNA form, the CDR3 reads TGTGCCAGCGGGCGACTAGCAGACACCGGGGAGCTGTTTTTT. The full variable domain, its missing parts supplied by reference TRBV9 and TRBJ2-2, is DSGVTQTPKHLITATGQRVTLRCSPRSGDLSVYWYQQSLDQGLQFLIQYYNGEERAKGNILERFSAQQFPDLHSELNLSSLELGDSALYFCASGRLADTGELFFGEGSRLTVL.

The chain has TRBV29-1 and TRBJ2-1, with D unresolved. The CDR3 totals 11 residues. The germline V gene has CDR1 SQVTM and CDR2 ANQGSEA. V lost 4 bases and J lost 5, with 6 bases in between. CDR3 nucleotide sequence: TGCAGCGTTGGCGGTAACAATGAGCAGTTCTTC. It specifies CSVGGNNEQFF.

V usage is TRBV5-1 and J usage is TRBJ2-2, with 7 bases aligning to TRBD1. With 4 bases clipped from V and 0 bases from J, the junction kept 6 bases outside the gene matches. Germline CDR1 is SGHRS and CDR2 is YFSETQ. CDR3 length equals 16 residues. CDR3 residues: CASSDDRASNTGELFF. The CDR3 DNA sequence: TGCGCCAGCAGCGATGACAGGGCCTCGAACACCGGGGAGCTGTTTTTT.

The CDR3 protein is CASSRTVKSNQPQHF. CDR3 sequence (DNA): TGTGCCAGTAGCCGGACAGTCAAAAGCAATCAGCCCCAGCATTTT. The rearrangement uses TRBV19 and TRBJ1-5; perhaps TRBD1 as D (6 bases). This CDR3 region has 15 residues. The germline V and J ends were trimmed by 6 bases and 1 base, with 13 bases remaining between them. The germline V gene has CDR1 LNHDA and CDR2 SQIVND (reference sequence).

This clone was found many times. The rearrangement uses TRBV28 and TRBJ1-6; possible D gene TRBD1, 5 bases. This CDR3 is 18 amino acids long. The ends were cut back, 1 base at V and 0 bases at J, with 13 bases in the middle. Germline CDR1 MDHEN, CDR2 SYDVKM. CDR3 amino acids: CASSLSAGLGSYNSPLHF. The CDR3, as DNA: TGTGCCAGCAGTTTATCTGCAGGGTTGGGCTCCTATAATTCACCCCTCCACTTT. Full variable domain (missing parts from reference TRBV28 and TRBJ1-6): DVKVTQSSRYLVKRTGEKVFLECVQDMDHENMFWYRQDPGLGLRLIYFSYDVKMKEKGDIPEGYSVSREKKERFSLILESASTNQTSMYLCASSLSAGLGSYNSPLHFGNGTRLTVT.

The chain combines TRBV7-6 with TRBJ1-1; a possible D gene is TRBD1 (6 bases). CDR3 length: 16 amino acids. CDR1 is SGHVS, CDR2 FNYEAQ, per germline. V dropped 2 bases and J dropped 3 bases, with 16 bases sitting between them. The CDR3, as DNA: TGTGCCAGCAGCTTAAGTGGGGGGCTGAGGGACACTGAAGCTTTCTTT. This encodes CASSLSGGLRDTEAFF.

This chain links TRBV5-1 with TRBJ1-2; 11 bases match TRBD1. This CDR3 is 17 amino acids long. CDR1 is SGHRS and CDR2 is YFSETQ in the germline V gene. The trim removed 4 bases at V and 3 bases at J, leaving 11 bases unmatched. The CDR3 DNA reads as TGCGCCAGCAGCCCGAACCCCGGGACAGGGGGACACTATGGCTACACCTTC. Translation: CASSPNPGTGGHYGYTF.

The chain links TRBV7-9 to TRBJ2-6, with a possible D match to TRBD2 (6 bases). The CDR3 extends over 16 amino acids. V shed 5 bases and J shed 4 bases, with 15 bases lying between them. CDR1 is SEHNR, CDR2 FQNEAQ, per germline (reference sequence). CDR3 in DNA: TGTGCCAGCAGCCTTTGGGCGGGGTACGGGGCCAACGTCCTGACTTTC. Its protein is CASSLWAGYGANVLTF.

The chain couples TRBV19 to TRBJ1-1; TRBD1 matches at 9 bases. There are 14 residues in the CDR3. Germline loops: CDR1 LNHDA, CDR2 SQIVND (reference sequence). Trimming cost V 6 bases and J 4 bases; bases outside gene matches: 6. CDR3 region: CASSLGTGITEAFF. The CDR3 DNA sequence: TGTGCCAGTAGCCTAGGGACAGGGATCACTGAAGCTTTCTTT.

The gene calls are TRBV11-2 and TRBJ2-1, with D perhaps being TRBD1 or TRBD2 (5 bases each). CDR1 and CDR2 from the germline V gene are SGHAT and FQNNGV. The CDR3 spans 14 residues. V was trimmed by 4 bases and J by 6 bases, leaving 13 bases between them. CDR3 sequence reads: CASSSSTGPNEQFF. The CDR3 nucleotides are TGTGCCAGCAGCTCCTCCACGGGACCCAATGAGCAGTTCTTC.

The chain employs TRBV7-9 and TRBJ2-2; 8 bases line up with TRBD1. The length of the CDR3 is 15 residues. Germline V CDR1 and CDR2: SEHNR, FQNEAQ (reference sequence). The ends lost 5 bases at V and 6 bases at J; junction bases unmatched: 8. CDR3 loop: CASSPDRVHPGELFF. CDR3 DNA sequence: TGTGCCAGCAGCCCGGACAGGGTACACCCCGGGGAGCTGTTTTTT. Using reference TRBV7-9 and TRBJ2-2 for the parts outside the CDR3, the full variable domain is DTGVSQNPRHKITKRGQNVTFRCDPISEHNRLYWYRQTLGQGPEFLTYFQNEAQLEKSRLLSDRFSAERPKGSFSTLEIQRTEQGDSAMYLCASSPDRVHPGELFFGEGSRLTVL.

The rearrangement joins TRBV19 to TRBJ2-7; 8 bases are shared with TRBD1. The CDR3 is 13 amino acids. Germline V gene sequence: CDR1 LNHDA, CDR2 SQIVND (reference sequence). V gave up 5 bases and J gave up 7 bases; unmatched junction bases: 7. The CDR3 bases are TGTGCCAGTAGTTCCGGACAGGGAGTGGAGCAGTACTTC. It codes for CASSSGQGVEQYF.

This clone was counted a few times. The rearrangement links TRBV3-1 (or the pseudogene TRBV3-2) to TRBJ1-2, with D uncertain. V lost 5 bases, J lost 8 bases, and 12 bases lay in between. Germline CDR1 LGHDT, CDR2 YNNKEL (reference sequence). The CDR3 sequence is 12 residues long. The CDR3 loop is CASSSLTAGYTF. The CDR3, as DNA: TGTGCCAGCAGCAGCCTAACGGCAGGCTACACCTTC.

This clone was detected ten times or more. J is TRBJ1-1 and V is TRBV29-1; D gene ambiguous. There are 12 residues in the CDR3. Germline CDR1 and CDR2: SQVTM and ANQGSEA. Trimming pared 2 bases from V and 3 bases from J, leaving 7 bases between. The DNA for the CDR3 is TGCAGCGTTGAACTGAGGGACACTGAAGCTTTCTTT. This encodes CSVELRDTEAFF. The full variable domain, with the rest looked up from reference TRBV29-1 and TRBJ1-1, is SAVISQKPSRDICQRGTSLTIQCQVDSQVTMMFWYRQQPGQSLTLIATANQGSEATYESGFVIDKFPISRPNLTFSTLTVSNMSPEDSSIYLCSVELRDTEAFFGQGTRLTVV.

This rearrangement joins TRBV2 to TRBJ1-2, with a possible D match to TRBD1 (5 bases). CDR3 length equals 13 residues. V was pared by 5 bases and J by 8 bases, with 15 bases between. CDR1 is SNHLY, CDR2 FYNNEI, per germline. CDR3 residues: CASSYKQELGYTF. In DNA, the CDR3 is TGTGCCAGCAGTTACAAACAGGAATTGGGCTACACCTTC.

The chain carries TRBV5-3 and TRBJ2-6, with TRBD1 as a possible D gene (6 bases). TRBV5-3 is assigned to the ORF class and has an uncertain function. The CDR3 consists of 16 residues. The V end lost 4 bases, the J end lost 2 bases, and 13 bases lay between the germline ends. Here the CDR3 DNA reads TGTGCCAGAAGCCCACACAGGGTCCCTGGGGCCAACGTCCTGACTTTC. As protein: CARSPHRVPGANVLTF.

The chain carries TRBV20-1 and TRBJ2-5, with TRBD2 identical over 7 bases. J lost 5 bases, V lost 6 bases, and 3 bases had no gene match. This CDR3 spans 11 amino acids. CDR1 and CDR2 (germline): DFQATT, SNEGSKA (reference sequence). CDR3 loop: CSARAGETQYF. DNA of the CDR3: TGCAGTGCCCGAGCGGGGGAGACCCAGTACTTC.

The chain carries TRBV5-5 and TRBJ2-5; 7 bases align to TRBD1. The CDR3 is 16 amino acids. V lost 5 bases, J lost 2 bases, and 12 bases stayed unmatched. Per germline, CDR1 SGHKS and CDR2 YYEKEE (reference sequence). CDR3 bases: TGTGCCAGCAGTCTCGCGGACAGGATGGGACAAGAGACCCAGTACTTC. Its protein product is CASSLADRMGQETQYF.

This clone was observed a handful of times. V gene TRBV18 combines with J gene TRBJ2-5; unclear D gene. Germline CDR1 KGHSH, CDR2 LQKENI. Trimming cost V 0 bases and J 2 bases, with 16 bases left between them. This CDR3 region has 17 residues. CDR3 nucleotide sequence: TGTGCCAGCTCACCACCCTCGGGCCGAGAAAATCAAGAGACCCAGTACTTC. Its translation: CASSPPSGRENQETQYF.

The V gene is TRBV29-1, the J gene TRBJ1-2, with D perhaps matching TRBD1 (6 bases). The CDR3 covers 16 residues. The germline V gene has CDR1 SQVTM and CDR2 ANQGSEA. The V end was cut by 5 bases, the J end by 6 bases, with 25 bases between. In DNA form, the CDR3 reads TGCAGCGTTCCACGGGACATAACTTATGGGGCAGATGGCTACACCTTC. Translated: CSVPRDITYGADGYTF.

This chain uses TRBV5-1 with TRBJ1-6; weak D call: TRBD1 (5 bases). The V end was cut by 4 bases, the J end by 3 bases, with 11 bases between. CDR3 length: 15 residues. Germline V gives CDR1 SGHRS, CDR2 YFSETQ. CDR3 sequence (DNA): TGCGCCAGCAGCGGCCGTGGGGGCTATAATTCACCCCTCCACTTT. This translates into CASSGRGGYNSPLHF.

The V gene is TRBV28, the J gene TRBJ1-5, with TRBD1 as a possible D gene (5 bases). The V gene lost 6 bases and the J gene lost 2 bases, with 17 bases spanning the gap. The germline gives CDR1 MDHEN, CDR2 SYDVKM. The CDR3 consists of 16 residues. CDR3 in DNA: TGTGCCAGCAGCGTTTTAGGGGCGACTGGCAATCAGCCCCAGCATTTT. Its translation: CASSVLGATGNQPQHF.

J is TRBJ1-2 and V is TRBV30, with a weak D call TRBD1 (6 bases). Germline V gene data show CDR1 as GTSNPN and CDR2 as SVGIG (reference sequence). The CDR3 spans 16 residues. V lost 4 bases, J lost 2 bases, and 20 bases lay in between. The CDR3 DNA reads as TGTGCCTGGATTGCCTATTGGACAGAAAAGAACTATGGCTACACCTTC. Translated: CAWIAYWTEKNYGYTF.

This rearrangement joins TRBV19 to TRBJ1-1; 9 bases map to TRBD1. The CDR3 contains 15 residues. Germline CDR1 and CDR2: LNHDA and SQIVND (reference sequence). V dropped 7 bases and J dropped 3; count of bases not matched to a gene: 9. The chain's CDR3 is CASTPDRGVDTEAFF. DNA for the CDR3: TGTGCCAGTACCCCGGACAGGGGAGTGGACACTGAAGCTTTCTTT.

The rearrangement links TRBV6-6 to TRBJ1-1; 8 bases line up with TRBD1. The CDR3 is made up of 16 amino acids. Germline trimming cut 7 bases from V and 3 bases from J; bases unmatched to any gene: 13. In germline, CDR1 is MNHNY, CDR2 SVGAGI (reference sequence). The chain's CDR3 is CASTIGTGGGDTEAFF. The CDR3 bases are TGTGCCAGCACCATCGGGACAGGTGGAGGTGACACTGAAGCTTTCTTT.

This chain connects TRBV2 to TRBJ2-5; 12 nucleotides line up with TRBD1. Germline V gene sequence: CDR1 SNHLY, CDR2 FYNNEI. CDR3 length equals 15 residues. The J segment lost 4 bases and the V segment lost 5 bases, leaving 5 bases of the junction unmatched. CDR3 in DNA: TGTGCCAGCAGTCGGGACAGGGGGCTCGGAGAGACCCAGTACTTC. It codes for CASSRDRGLGETQYF.

The chain employs TRBV4-2 and TRBJ1-4; D might be TRBD1 (5 bases). Germline loops: CDR1 LGHNA, CDR2 YNFKEQ. Trimming pared 4 bases from V and 5 bases from J, leaving 14 bases between. The CDR3 is made up of 15 amino acids. The CDR3 DNA sequence: TGTGCCAGCAGCCTGTGGGACGGCGGAAATGAAAAACTGTTTTTT. Translated: CASSLWDGGNEKLFF.

V gene TRBV20-1 combines with J gene TRBJ2-4; tentatively, D is TRBD1 (6 bases). From germline, CDR1 is DFQATT and CDR2 SNEGSKA (reference sequence). V was shortened by 3 bases and J by 0 bases, with 15 bases between the two germline ends. This CDR3 spans 16 amino acids. The CDR3 here is CSASGTGLLAKNIQYF. The CDR3 nucleotides read TGCAGTGCTAGTGGAACAGGGTTATTAGCCAAAAACATTCAGTACTTC.